This T cell receptor beta chain emerged from a study of CD8 T cells in ankylosing spondylitis. Study-level points and caveats: What appeared characteristic of ankylosing spondylitis blood was a TCR beta motif of under 10 highly homologous variants.

The CDR3 covers 15 residues. The V segment lost 7 bases and the J segment 6 bases; nucleotides outside the gene matches: 11. This clonotype was detected only a few times. What it binds is not known. In TCRdb, the 5' RACE reads were re-called with MiXCR into one record per CDR3 protein. The sample lists about 400,000 distinct CDR3 sequences; 20% to 25% were seen once. The source material was blood, either unsorted or a sorted T cell fraction (not recorded which). This clonotype was sampled from a male donor with ankylosing spondylitis or in good health (not recorded which). The rearrangement links TRBV12-3 or TRBV12-4 to TRBJ2-2; 7 nucleotides agree with TRBD2. CDR3 sequence: CASNPGGGWAGELFF. The CDR3 DNA reads TGTGCCAGCAACCCGGGCGGGGGATGGGCCGGGGAGCTGTTTTTT.